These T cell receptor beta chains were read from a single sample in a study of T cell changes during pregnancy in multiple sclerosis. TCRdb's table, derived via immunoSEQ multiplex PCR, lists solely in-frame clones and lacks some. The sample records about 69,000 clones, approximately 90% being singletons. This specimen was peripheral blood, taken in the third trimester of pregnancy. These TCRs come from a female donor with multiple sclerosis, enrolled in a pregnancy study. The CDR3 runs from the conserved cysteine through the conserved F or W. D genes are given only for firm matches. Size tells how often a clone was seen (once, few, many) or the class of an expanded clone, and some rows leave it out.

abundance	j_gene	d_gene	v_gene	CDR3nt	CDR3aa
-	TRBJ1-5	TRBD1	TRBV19	TGTGCCAGTACCCGGCGACAGGGGCCCAGGGGCAATCAGCCCCAGCATTTT	CASTRRQGPRGNQPQHF
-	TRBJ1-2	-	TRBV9	TGTGCCAGCAGCGTAGGAGTTGCCGGGGGAAACTATGGCTACACCTTC	CASSVGVAGGNYGYTF
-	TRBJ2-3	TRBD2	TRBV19	TGTGCCAGTAGTTTCCGGACTAGCGGGACGACAGATACGCAGTATTTT	CASSFRTSGTTDTQYF
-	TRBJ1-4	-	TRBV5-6	TGTGCCAGCAGCTTGGCCTTATTCGCGGATTCAACTAATGAAAAACTGTTTTTT	CASSLALFADSTNEKLFF
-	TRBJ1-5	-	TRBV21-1	TGTGCCAGCTCGACGGAGCAGGGGGCTGGTAGGAATCAGCCCCAGCATTTT	CASSTEQGAGRNQPQHF
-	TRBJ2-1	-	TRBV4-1	TGCGCCAGCAGCCAAGACCCGAGCTCCTACAATGAGCAGTTCTTC	CASSQDPSSYNEQFF
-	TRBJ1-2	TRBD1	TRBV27	TGTGCCAGCAGTTCCACCAGACAGGGCGCCTATGGCTACACCTTC	CASSSTRQGAYGYTF
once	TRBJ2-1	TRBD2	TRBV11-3	TGTGCCAGCAGCTTAGATCGCGGGGCTAGCGGGGGGGGGTTTGAGCAGTTCTTC	CASSLDRGASGGGFEQFF
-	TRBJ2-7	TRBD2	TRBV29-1	TGCAGCGTTGAAATTGGGAGGGGCGAGCAGTACTTC	CSVEIGRGEQYF
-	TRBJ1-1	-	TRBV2	TGTGCCAGCAAAAGTATGTGGGGGGTTGACACTGAAGCTTTCTTT	CASKSMWGVDTEAFF
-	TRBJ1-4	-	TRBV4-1	TGCGCCAGCAGCCAAGTAGATGAAAAACTGTTTTTT	CASSQVDEKLFF
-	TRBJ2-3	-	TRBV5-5	TGTGCCAGCAGAACTCCCCTTGCGCCTGAGGGAACAGATACGCAGTATTTT	CASRTPLAPEGTDTQYF
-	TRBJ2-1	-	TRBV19	TGTGCCAGTAGTATAGGGGGTGGGGGGTACAATGAGCAGTTCTTC	CASSIGGGGYNEQFF
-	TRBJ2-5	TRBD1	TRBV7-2	TGTGCCAGCAGCTGGGGACAGGTCCAAGAGACCCAGTACTTC	CASSWGQVQETQYF
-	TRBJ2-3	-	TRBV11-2	TGTGCCAGCAGCTTACAGGGCGTCACGACAGATACGCAGTATTTT	CASSLQGVTTDTQYF
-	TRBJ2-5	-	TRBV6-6	TGTGCCAGCAGTCCTAACAGGGTAGGAGAGACCCAGTACTTC	CASSPNRVGETQYF
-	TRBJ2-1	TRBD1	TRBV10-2	TGCGCCAGCCGTGGACAGGGGGGCAATGAGCAGTTCTTC	CASRGQGGNEQFF
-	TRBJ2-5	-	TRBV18	TGTGCCAGCTCACCACTGCTTGGCGGGCGCAGGGAGACCCAGTACTTC	CASSPLLGGRRETQYF
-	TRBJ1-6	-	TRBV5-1	TGCGCCAGCAGCTTGGAGGGCGCCAGGCGGGCTAATTCACCCCTCCACTTT	CASSLEGARRANSPLHF
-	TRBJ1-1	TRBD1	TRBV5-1	TGCGCCAGCAGCTACAGGGGAAACACTGAAGCTTTCTTT	CASSYRGNTEAFF
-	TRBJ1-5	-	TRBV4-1	TGCGCCAGCAGCCGCCGAGGGGGGGAAGGGGATCAGCCCCAGCATTTT	CASSRRGGEGDQPQHF
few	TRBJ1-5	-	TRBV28	TGTGCCAGCAGACCTTACAGGGAGTCCCAGCCCCAGCATTTT	CASRPYRESQPQHF